This T cell receptor (beta chain) originates from a study of beta chain features in type 1 diabetes. This clone was seen more than once but under ten times. TCRB transcripts that were expressed got sequenced, as all of the isolated RNA had been reverse transcribed. Here immunoSEQ multiplex PCR was the method, and the copy in TCRdb shows in-frame clones only, minus some. The sample holds 300,000 to 350,000 clones, 14% seen once. CDR1 is SGHNT, CDR2 YYREEE, per germline (reference sequence). Trimming took 0 bases from V and 0 from J, leaving 5 bases between them. This CDR3 comprises 14 residues. The chain uses TRBV5-4 and TRBJ2-3; no reliable D call. The specimen sequenced was central memory CD4+ T cells from blood. The receptor comes from a man between 25 and 39 years old in good health. CDR3 loop: CASSLVSSTDTQYF. The DNA for the CDR3 is TGTGCCAGCAGCTTGGTGTCAAGCACAGATACGCAGTATTTT.